Described below is a single T cell receptor beta chain sequence and its context. Its antigen remains unidentified. Source study methods: Because ImmunoSEQ provided only junction sequences with no quality scores, the filtering differed. The data were produced by immunoSEQ multiplex PCR, yet TCRdb's version contains in-frame clones alone and is incomplete. V and J calls and clone size follow that table, whereas D and trimming were derived from the DNA. Found here are 2 million to 2.5 million clones, 90% to 95% of them singletons; the top ten hold 0.39%. This entry comes from a study of shared clonotypes between healthy human individuals. CDR3 length equals 15 residues. V was cut by 4 bases and J by 0 bases, with 13 bases left in between. CDR1 MGHDK and CDR2 SYGVNS come from the germline V gene. Study findings and constraints: The small donor group covered limited genetic and exposure diversity. Four donors had approximately 4.6% of their naive CD4 clonotypes in common. Only blood samples were collected, and tissue repertoires likely differ.

The TCR sequence derives from a man between 18 and 29 years old in good health. Some clones in this sample may be carry-over from other donors' samples. V gene TRBV25-1 combines with J gene TRBJ2-7, with unresolved D. The sequencing input was naive CD4+ T cells from PBMCs. Subset given: CD45RA+ positively selected. The CDR3 DNA is TGTGCCAGCAGTGGGAAGACTTTATACTCCTACGAGCAGTACTTC. Encoded protein: CASSGKTLYSYEQYF.